Sequencing of this TCR beta chain was carried out in a study of blood T cell repertoires in COVID-19. Study-level background: Sources were T cells, B-cell-depleted T cells, or PBMCs; the material itself was cDNA or gDNA.

All enrollees were about 18 to 89 years old and from around 25 US areas. Clinical history as reported by participants underpinned cohort assignment. There are 14 residues in the CDR3. Germline loops: CDR1 SGHNT, CDR2 YYREEE (reference sequence). The V segment lost 6 bases and the J segment 2 bases; nucleotides outside the gene matches: 6. Per the original methods: Estimation of nucleated cell counts relied on the amplification of reference gene primers. Generated by immunoSEQ multiplex PCR, the TCRdb table keeps only in-frame clones and is missing some. V and J calls and clone size are copied from that table; D and trimming were computed from the DNA. The table lists around 190,000 clones, more than 85% of them singletons. This clone appeared a few times.

Sequencing input: PBMCs or T cells enriched from blood (not recorded which). This sequence was found in a woman aged 40-49 years in a cohort exposed to, infected with or recovered from COVID-19 (not recorded which). The chain uses TRBV5-4 and TRBJ1-2; 8 bases agree with TRBD1. The CDR3 nucleotides are TGTGCCAGCAATCGGCAGGGGGCGAACTATGGCTACACCTTC. This sequence encodes CASNRQGANYGYTF.